What follows are 22 T cell receptor beta chains derived from one specimen sequenced in a study of blood T cell repertoires in COVID-19 (dated by TCRdb to 2020 to 2021). To prepare the library, the immunoSEQ multiplex PCR assay was applied. As stored in TCRdb, this immuneACCESS dataset retains in-frame rearrangements with V and J assigned. A fraction of the clones does not appear; measured against another copy, unresolved V genes explain less than half of the discrepancy, and the remainder lacks a known reason. For this sample the table gives about 270,000 clones, of which 84% were detected only once. 7.5% to 9% of the sample rests with the top ten. Sequencing was done on a sample of peripheral blood. Receptor source: a human donor in a cohort sampled during active COVID-19.

This sequence joins TRBV7-9 and TRBJ1-2, with D possibly being TRBD1 (5 bases). Looked up from germline, CDR1 is SEHNR and CDR2 is FQNEAQ (reference sequence). There are 13 residues in the CDR3. Trimming cost V 6 bases and J 8 bases, with 16 bases left between them. CDR3 region: CASRRQQEFGYTF. The CDR3 region has the DNA TGTGCCAGCAGAAGACAACAGGAATTCGGCTACACCTTC.

The chain recombines TRBV5-8 with TRBJ1-3, with TRBD1 matching 7 bases. With 0 bases clipped from V and 0 bases from J, the junction kept 15 bases outside the gene matches. CDR1 and CDR2 from the germline V gene are SGHTS and YDEGEE. This CDR3 is 20 amino acids long. Here the CDR3 DNA reads TGTGCCAGCAGCTTGGAGGAAAGGGCGGACAGGTTGAGCTCTGGAAACACCATATATTTT. Encoded protein: CASSLEERADRLSSGNTIYF.

The V call is TRBV5-6, the J call TRBJ1-2; 9 bases are shared with TRBD1. The germline V gene encodes CDR1 SGHDT and CDR2 YYEEEE. The ends lost 1 base at V and 3 bases at J; junction bases unmatched: 10. The CDR3 sequence is 17 residues long. The CDR3 nucleotides read TGTGCCAGCAGCTTGTTTACGGGACAGGGTGGGTACTATGGCTACACCTTC. Its protein product is CASSLFTGQGGYYGYTF.

This chain joins TRBV19 and TRBJ2-1; possible D gene TRBD2, 7 bases. V dropped 5 bases and J dropped 5 bases, with 16 bases sitting between them. The CDR3 loop spans 15 amino acids. Germline loops: CDR1 LNHDA, CDR2 SQIVND (reference sequence). CDR3 protein: CASSREGGGHNEQFF. The CDR3 DNA reads TGTGCCAGTAGTCGCGAGGGAGGGGGACACAATGAGCAGTTCTTC.

The CDR3 sequence is CASSNPPRGVHNEQFF. DNA of the CDR3: TGTGCCAGCAGCAACCCTCCACGGGGAGTCCACAATGAGCAGTTCTTC. The chain combines TRBV13 with TRBJ2-1; D may be TRBD2 (5 bases). V lost 5 bases and J lost 5, with 19 bases in between. The CDR3 is made up of 16 amino acids. Germline V CDR1 and CDR2: PRHDT, FYEKMQ (reference sequence).

The chain carries TRBV29-1 and TRBJ2-7; 11 bases fit TRBD2. This CDR3 is 14 amino acids long. Germline lookup yields CDR1 SQVTM and CDR2 ANQGSEA. The junction had 5 bases not matched to a gene; V was cut back by 6 bases and J by 1 base. CDR3 nucleotides: TGCAGCGTCGAAAGACTAGCGGGGTCCTACGAGCAGTACTTC. Protein product: CSVERLAGSYEQYF.

In DNA form, the CDR3 reads TGTGCCAGTAGTAAACTACGCAATGAGCAGTTCTTC. Translating gives CASSKLRNEQFF. The chain is built from TRBV19 and TRBJ2-1; no clear D gene. V was clipped by 4 bases and J by 6 bases, with 7 bases between them. Germline CDR1 LNHDA, CDR2 SQIVND (reference sequence). This CDR3 contains 12 residues. The full variable domain, its missing parts supplied by reference TRBV19 and TRBJ2-1, is DGGITQSPKYLFRKEGQNVTLSCEQNLNHDAMYWYRQDPGQGLRLIYYSQIVNDFQKGDIAEGYSVSREKKESFPLTVTSAQKNPTAFYLCASSKLRNEQFFGPGTRLTVL.

This clone was detected only once. The chain joins TRBV7-8 to TRBJ2-5; D not certain. This CDR3 spans 12 amino acids. Trimming pared 5 bases from V and 5 bases from J, leaving 9 bases between. The germline gives CDR1 SGHVS, CDR2 FQNEAQ. CDR3 residues: CASSRIRETQYF. The CDR3 bases are TGTGCCAGCAGCCGCATTCGGGAGACCCAGTACTTC.

The chain employs TRBV27 and TRBJ2-1; 8 positions agree with TRBD2. In germline, CDR1 is MNHEY, CDR2 SMNVEV (reference sequence). The CDR3 spans 14 residues. V was pared by 3 bases and J by 8 bases, with 6 bases of the junction left unmatched. CDR3 DNA sequence: TGTGCCAGCAGTTTGTGGGGACTAGGATATGAGCAGTTCTTC. Translated, it gives CASSLWGLGYEQFF.

The chain combines TRBV27 with TRBJ2-2, with D possibly matching TRBD1 (5 bases). V lost 4 bases, J lost 6 bases, and 15 bases lay in between. Per germline, CDR1 MNHEY and CDR2 SMNVEV (reference sequence). This CDR3 region has 15 residues. CDR3 protein: CASSSLVGVAGELFF. The CDR3 DNA reads TGTGCCAGCAGTTCCCTCGTAGGGGTGGCCGGGGAGCTGTTTTTT.

J is TRBJ2-1 and V is TRBV24-1, with 12 bases fitting TRBD2. The CDR3 consists of 16 residues. The trim removed 4 bases at V and 6 bases at J, leaving 6 bases unmatched. From germline, CDR1 is KGHDR and CDR2 SFDVKD. The CDR3 DNA is TGTGCCACCAGTGACCGCCTAGCGGGAGGGCCCAATGAGCAGTTCTTC. This gives the protein CATSDRLAGGPNEQFF.

V gene TRBV9 combines with J gene TRBJ2-1, with a possible D match to TRBD2 (6 bases). Germline values: CDR1 SGDLS, CDR2 YYNGEE. The CDR3 runs to 16 residues. Trimming removed 4 bases at V and 9 bases at J, with 23 bases between. The CDR3, as DNA: TGTGCCAGCAGCCCCGGCCGAGCGGGTCCGACCGGTGAGCAGTTCTTC. The encoded protein is CASSPGRAGPTGEQFF.

This clone was picked up one time. The chain combines TRBV29-1 with TRBJ2-1; 10 bases are shared with TRBD1. The CDR3 has 14 amino acids. CDR1 and CDR2 (germline): SQVTM, ANQGSEA. After removal of 7 bases from V and 3 bases from J, the junction contained 6 bases not matched to a gene. CDR3 residues: CSGTDRGRYNEQFF. CDR3 nucleotide sequence: TGCAGCGGCACAGACAGGGGGCGCTACAATGAGCAGTTCTTC.

The CDR3 DNA reads TGTGCCAGCAGCCCCCTGCCCGGGAGCACAGATACGCAGTATTTT. Translating gives CASSPLPGSTDTQYF. This chain connects TRBV6-4 to TRBJ2-3; D gene unclear. CDR3 length equals 15 residues. Per the germline V gene, CDR1 is MRHNA and CDR2 is SNTAGT. Trimming took 6 bases from V and 0 from J, leaving 13 bases between them.

The V and J genes are TRBV19 and TRBJ2-7; D unresolved. Trimming took off 6 bases at V and 4 bases at J, with 19 bases between the two ends. The CDR3 contains 15 residues. Germline CDR1 LNHDA, CDR2 SQIVND (reference sequence). The CDR3 here is CASSINRVYRYEQYF. The CDR3 DNA follows: TGTGCCAGTAGCATAAACCGGGTTTACCGTTACGAGCAGTACTTC.

The chain joins TRBV19 to TRBJ2-1; no clear D gene. Trimming pared 7 bases from V and 9 bases from J, leaving 16 bases between. Per germline, CDR1 LNHDA and CDR2 SQIVND (reference sequence). The CDR3 spans 13 residues. This CDR3 is CASKRPVESEQFF. CDR3 bases: TGTGCCAGTAAGAGGCCGGTTGAGAGTGAGCAGTTCTTC.

This clone appeared once. The DNA for the CDR3 is TGTGCCAGCAGTTTGGATCCCGGACGGGGGGAGCAGTACTTC. Translation gives CASSLDPGRGEQYF. The chain links TRBV6-5 to TRBJ2-7; TRBD2 is a possible D gene (6 bases). The CDR3 has 14 amino acids. Trimming left V 4 bases short and J 7 bases short, with 17 bases between. Per germline, CDR1 MNHEY and CDR2 SVGAGI.

This rearrangement joins TRBV29-1 to TRBJ1-1; possibly TRBD1 for D (6 bases). Per germline, CDR1 SQVTM and CDR2 ANQGSEA. This CDR3 has 15 amino acids. The V gene lost 6 bases and the J gene lost 7 bases, with 24 bases spanning the gap. The CDR3 protein is CSVAGGQSTRDEAFF. The CDR3 DNA reads as TGCAGCGTCGCCGGAGGACAGTCAACGAGGGATGAAGCTTTCTTT.

The CDR3: CASSPTGVGPETQYF. CDR3 nucleotides: TGTGCCAGCTCACCCACCGGGGTGGGTCCCGAGACCCAGTACTTC. V gene TRBV18 combines with J gene TRBJ2-5; D may be TRBD2 (5 bases). The V end lost 3 bases, the J end lost 5 bases, and 16 bases lay between the germline ends. CDR3 length: 15 amino acids. Germline assignment: CDR1 KGHSH and CDR2 LQKENI.

The V gene is TRBV13, the J gene TRBJ1-1; D unresolved. The CDR3 contains 14 residues. Germline-derived CDR1 and CDR2 are PRHDT and FYEKMQ (reference sequence). V shed 5 bases and J shed 3 bases, with 13 bases lying between them. The CDR3 loop is CASSPFIRDTEAFF. The CDR3 DNA reads TGTGCCAGCAGCCCCTTCATAAGAGACACTGAAGCTTTCTTT.

The V and J genes are TRBV20-1 and TRBJ2-5, with TRBD2 matching over 12 bases. Germline V gene data show CDR1 as DFQATT and CDR2 as SNEGSKA (reference sequence). CDR3 size: 17 residues. Germline trimming cut 3 bases from V and 2 bases from J; bases unmatched to any gene: 10. CDR3 sequence reads: CSASPTSGGRGQETQYF. In DNA, the CDR3 is TGCAGTGCTAGTCCGACTAGCGGGGGCCGGGGGCAAGAGACCCAGTACTTC.

The CDR3 DNA follows: TGTGCCAGCAGTTCCGGGGGTGCTAGCACAGATACGCAGTATTTT. Encoded protein: CASSSGGASTDTQYF. This chain uses TRBV28 with TRBJ2-3; TRBD2 might be the D (6 bases). Germline CDR1 is MDHEN and CDR2 is SYDVKM. V dropped 4 bases and J dropped 0 bases, with 11 bases sitting between them. The length of the CDR3 is 15 residues.